This T cell receptor (beta chain) was sequenced for a study of identical twins. Each CDR3 protein is one row after TCRdb ran MiXCR on the 5' RACE reads. The profile shows around 960,000 distinct CDR3 sequences, about 12% of them singletons. The table lists this clonotype with many counts. Its specificity is unknown. General study results and limits: Researchers caution that invariant MAIT and iNKT cells could partly confound zero-insertion analyses.

The same sample was also studied in work on yellow fever vaccine responses in identical twins.

The TCR sequence derives from a woman younger than 30 in good health. The sequenced sample was PBMCs.

The CDR3 sequence is CASSLQGVIQETQYF. The CDR3 region has the DNA TGCGCCAGCAGCTTGCAGGGGGTAATCCAAGAGACCCAGTACTTC. V usage is TRBV5-1 and J usage is TRBJ2-5, with TRBD1 matching over 7 bases. CDR3 size: 15 residues. The J segment lost 1 base and the V segment lost 1 base, leaving 4 bases of the junction unmatched. Per the germline V gene, CDR1 is SGHRS and CDR2 is YFSETQ.